Below, one TCR beta chain is given with its context. As yet, its antigen is unknown. The CDR3 runs to 16 residues. CDR1 is LGHNA and CDR2 is YNFKEQ in the germline V gene. Trimming cost V 4 bases and J 2 bases; bases outside gene matches: 7. These data originate in a study of beta chain features in type 1 diabetes. Overall study findings and caveats: Significant though moderate, a shortening of TCRB CDR3s appeared in all four CD4+ subsets of Type 1 diabetes patients.

Of the isolated RNA, all was reverse transcribed, and so the sequenced material was expressed TCRB transcripts. Some clones are missing from TCRdb's copy, which holds only in-frame ones; the method was immunoSEQ multiplex PCR. In the table there are under 850,000 clones, 10% to 15% of which are singletons. The chain uses TRBV4-2 and TRBJ2-7; 11 nucleotides align to TRBD2. Material for sequencing was naive CD4+ T cells from blood. The origin of this receptor is a man younger than 35 with type 1 diabetes. CDR3 bases: TGTGCCAGCAGCCGGGTGTTTAGCGGGGGGGCCTACGAGCAGTACTTC. Translation gives CASSRVFSGGAYEQYF.